This is a list of T cell receptor beta chains from one sample in a study of multiple sclerosis patients with progressive multifocal leukoencephalopathy. Repertoires were generated with immunoSEQ multiplex PCR, while TCRdb's copy carries only in-frame clones and drops some. The sample includes 25,000 to 30,000 clones, around 90% of them seen just once. Sequences were obtained from PBMCs. Every receptor here comes from a human donor with multiple sclerosis. The CDR3 runs from the conserved cysteine through the conserved F or W. A D gene is named only where the DNA matches it firmly. Where a row states a size, it is once, few, many or the class of an expanded clone; other rows omit it.

J,D,V,size,length,DNA,CDR3
TRBJ2-1,TRBD1,TRBV13,-,24,TGTGCCAGCAGCTCTCTGGGGGGGGACAGGGTCGTGGGACGTGGCGGCTACTACACCAATGAGCAGTTCTTC,CASSSLGGDRVVGRGGYYTNEQFF
TRBJ2-2,-,TRBV12-5,once,18,TGTGCTAGTGGTTTGGTACTAAAGGAGACAGTTAACACCGGGGAGCTGTTTTTT,CASGLVLKETVNTGELFF
TRBJ1-2,-,TRBV9,few,18,TGTGCCAGCACTTCTCGTATGGACCGGGGGCAGGTTGACTATGGCTACACCTTC,CASTSRMDRGQVDYGYTF
TRBJ1-1,-,TRBV18,-,11,TGTGCCAGCTCACCAGAACTTGAAGCTTTCTTT,CASSPELEAFF
TRBJ1-2,-,TRBV28,-,12,TGTGCCAGCAGTTTCCTAAATATTGGCTACACCTTC,CASSFLNIGYTF
TRBJ2-3,-,TRBV14,-,12,TGTGCCAGCAGCCAAGTTCGCGTAAGGCAGTATTTT,CASSQVRVRQYF
TRBJ2-3,-,TRBV27,-,13,TGTGCCAGCAGACGAGTGGGGCTAGATACGCAGTATTTT,CASRRVGLDTQYF
TRBJ2-1,-,TRBV6-4,-,14,TGTGCCAGCAGTGACCCCTCCGGACACAATGAGCAGTTCTTC,CASSDPSGHNEQFF
TRBJ1-4,-,TRBV28,-,14,TGTGCCAGCAGTTTAGGTGGGTGGCATGAAAAACTGTTTTTT,CASSLGGWHEKLFF
TRBJ2-2,-,TRBV6-6,-,14,TGTGCCAGCAGTTACTCCCCGAACACCGGGGAGCTGTTTTTT,CASSYSPNTGELFF
TRBJ2-1,TRBD1,TRBV7-2,-,16,TGTGCCAGCAGCCTAAGACAGGGGCCGCCCTACAATGAGCAGTTCTTC,CASSLRQGPPYNEQFF
TRBJ1-4,-,TRBV7-9,-,13,TGTGCCAGCAGGAACAGGGTTGATGAAAAACTGTTTTTT,CASRNRVDEKLFF
TRBJ1-4,-,TRBV2,-,15,TGTGCCAGTAGTGACCTCAGAGCTTGGGGTGAAAAACTGTTTTTT,CASSDLRAWGEKLFF
TRBJ2-5,-,TRBV27,-,14,TGTGCCAGCAGTCCCTATCAGAATCAAGAAACCCAGTACTTC,CASSPYQNQETQYF
TRBJ2-7,-,TRBV6-6,-,16,TGTGCCAGCAGTAAGACAGGTGGGGGTCCCTCCTACGAGCAGTACTTC,CASSKTGGGPSYEQYF
TRBJ1-2,TRBD1,TRBV7-2,once,14,TGTGCCAGCAGCTTTAACCAGGGGGACTATGGCTACACCTTC,CASSFNQGDYGYTF
TRBJ2-1,-,TRBV5-1,-,13,TGCGCCAGCAGCGCGGGACTGTACAATGAGCAGTTCTTC,CASSAGLYNEQFF
TRBJ2-3,TRBD2,TRBV5-1,-,15,TGCGCCAGCGGGGGGAATAGCGGGGGGCCAGATACGCAGTATTTT,CASGGNSGGPDTQYF
TRBJ2-1,-,TRBV28,few,10,TGTGCCAGCAGTTTTGATGAGCAGTTCTTC,CASSFDEQFF
TRBJ2-3,-,TRBV7-3,-,16,TGTGCCAGCAGCGTGGGACGGGGGGCAAGCACAGATACGCAGTATTTT,CASSVGRGASTDTQYF
TRBJ2-7,-,TRBV2,-,17,TGTGCCAGCAGCCCCACTCTCCCCAGCGGGCCCGGGTACGAGCAGTACTTC,CASSPTLPSGPGYEQYF
TRBJ1-5,-,TRBV4-1,-,13,TGCGCCAGCAGCCAAACAGTGGATCAGCCCCAGCATTTT,CASSQTVDQPQHF
TRBJ1-1,-,TRBV6-5,-,13,TGTGCCAGCAGTCGGACAGCGAACACTGAAGCTTTCTTT,CASSRTANTEAFF
TRBJ1-1,-,TRBV10-2,few,16,TGCGCTACCAAAGAGGCAGCCCCCCTCTTTAACACTGAAGCTTTCTTT,CATKEAAPLFNTEAFF
TRBJ1-1,-,TRBV6-5,-,13,TGTGCCAGCAGAGGACAGCCTTACACTGAAGCTTTCTTT,CASRGQPYTEAFF
TRBJ2-1,TRBD1,TRBV4-2,-,17,TGTGCCAGCAGCCAGCCGCTCCGGGACAGGGGTATTAATGAGCAGTTCTTC,CASSQPLRDRGINEQFF
TRBJ2-1,-,TRBV27,-,14,TGTGCCAGCAGTTTTACCGGGACCAACAATGAGCAGTTCTTC,CASSFTGTNNEQFF
TRBJ2-3,-,TRBV7-2,-,16,TGTGCCAGCAGCTCCGGACTAGGAGGGGGGACAGATACGCAGTATTTT,CASSSGLGGGTDTQYF
TRBJ1-5,-,TRBV19,-,15,TGTGCCAGTAGTGCCCAGGGGTATAGCAATCAGCCCCAGCATTTT,CASSAQGYSNQPQHF
TRBJ1-1,-,TRBV7-9,-,14,TGTGCCAGCAGCGCTCGGGACTTCGCGACTGAAGCTTTCTTT,CASSARDFATEAFF
TRBJ2-2,TRBD1,TRBV7-6,-,18,TGTGCCAGCAGCTTAGCCCTACAGAGGGGGCGCAGAACCGGGGAGCTGTTTTTT,CASSLALQRGRRTGELFF
TRBJ1-1,-,TRBV11-2,-,14,TGTGCCAGCAGCTTAGATCTTGAGAACCCTGAAGCTTTCTTT,CASSLDLENPEAFF